This T cell receptor beta chain is drawn from a study of blood T cell repertoires in COVID-19. The table came from immunoSEQ multiplex PCR; TCRdb's copy has only in-frame clones and leaves some out. The data hold approximately 150,000 clones, with about 89% observed a single time. The junction had 4 bases not matched to a gene; V was cut back by 3 bases and J by 2 bases. This CDR3 region has 14 residues. Germline lookup yields CDR1 SQVTM and CDR2 ANQGSEA. The genes are TRBV29-1 and TRBJ2-3; 8 positions match TRBD1. Material: peripheral blood. This receptor was taken from a man aged 45-65 years with active or convalescent COVID-19. The CDR3 DNA reads TGCAGCGTTGACGGGCAGGGGGCCACAGATACGCAGTATTTT. It is translated as CSVDGQGATDTQYF.